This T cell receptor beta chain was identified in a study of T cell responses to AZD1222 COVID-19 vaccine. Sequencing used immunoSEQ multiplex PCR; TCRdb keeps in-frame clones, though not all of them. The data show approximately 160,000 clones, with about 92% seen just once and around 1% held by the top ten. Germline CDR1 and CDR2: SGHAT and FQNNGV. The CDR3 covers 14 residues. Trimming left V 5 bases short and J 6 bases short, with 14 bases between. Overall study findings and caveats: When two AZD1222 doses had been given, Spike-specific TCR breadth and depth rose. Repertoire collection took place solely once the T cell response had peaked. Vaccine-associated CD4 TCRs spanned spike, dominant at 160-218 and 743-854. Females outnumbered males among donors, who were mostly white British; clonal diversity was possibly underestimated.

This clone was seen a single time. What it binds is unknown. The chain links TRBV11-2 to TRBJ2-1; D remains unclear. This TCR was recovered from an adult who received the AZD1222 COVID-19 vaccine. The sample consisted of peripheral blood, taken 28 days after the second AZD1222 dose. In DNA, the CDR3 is TGTGCCAGCAGCCCTATATCTCCGACCAATGAGCAGTTCTTC. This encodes CASSPISPTNEQFF.